This T cell receptor (beta chain) derives from a study of blood T cell repertoires in COVID-19 (dated by TCRdb to about 2020). Concerning the study at large: Samples covering the acute and convalescent phases of COVID-19 were provided by collaborators in the United States, Italy and Spain. The prospective study material was composed of cDNA or gDNA derived from T cells, B-cell-depleted T cells, or PBMCs. The dataset comprised deeply sampled blood TCRbeta repertoires from subjects exposed to, actively infected with, or recovered from COVID-19. The repertoires were made available in a free public database intended to serve as a resource for research on the immune response to SARS-CoV-2. Samples were obtained from the ongoing ImmuneRACE study (first 160 participants) and from over 1,000 subjects provided by 6 global collaborators. Sample metadata almost always included a de-identified subject ID, COVID-19 status, age in years and sex. Where available, HLA class I and class II types were obtained from metadata supplied by the sample provider rather than from assay-based typing.

General study outcomes and caveats: Clinical and demographic metadata were provided uncurated, with the amount varying by source and participant.

V and J are trimmed by 1 base and 0 bases, and the gene matches miss 7 bases of the junction. The germline V gene (reference sequence) provides CDR1 LNHDA and CDR2 SQIVND. From the cysteine up to the phenylalanine, the CDR3 has a length of 17 residues. Only the CDR3 region is kept as DNA, spanning 51 bases read in frame from base 1. The immunoSEQ Assay, a bias-controlled multiplex PCR, was used to amplify TCRbeta CDR3 regions from genomic DNA. The original methods were these. Nucleated cell counts per sample were estimated from amplification of reference gene primers within the assay. To quantify the absolute abundance of each unique TCRbeta CDR3 rearrangement, sequence reads were collapsed and filtered. Productive Simpson clonality was computed per sample as the square root of Simpson's diversity index over productive rearrangements. TCRdb took this table from immuneACCESS and kept in-frame rearrangements with V and J called. Such tables lack part of the clones; where checked against another copy, unresolved V genes explain under half of the gap, and the rest is unexplained. V, J and clone size are those of that table, while D and trimming were read from the DNA. This sample gives approximately 440,000 clones in total; around 90% of them show up just once. The ten largest make up roughly 0.7% of the sample.

This clone was seen a handful of times. No antigen is known for it. Per-nucleotide qualities are absent, and no much larger clonotype sits a single base away. Participants in the prospective study were enrolled through a virtual design, were aged about 18 to 89 years, and lived in 24 United States geographic areas. To assign participants to cohorts, the prospective study relied on clinical history that participants themselves reported in a screening survey and a study questionnaire. For ImmuneRACE Cohort 3, a participant was defined as recovered based on two consecutive negative NP/OP PCR tests, clearance by a healthcare professional, or resolution of symptoms. In the prospective study, mobile phlebotomists collected whole blood, serum and a nasopharyngeal or oropharyngeal swab from each participant. Over a roughly two-month period, participants in the prospective study had the option of providing additional blood draws and questionnaires. Blood samples from the prospective study were shipped frozen or at room temperature prior to DNA extraction.

The receptor was isolated from a woman under 30 who had recovered from COVID-19. Recombination linked TRBV19 to TRBJ1-2; 8 of the junction bases match TRBD1. The sample comprised PBMCs or T cells enriched from blood (not recorded which). The CDR3: CASSIGGRGRANYGYTF. The bases read TGTGCCAGTAGTATAGGTGGCAGGGGGCGAGCTAACTATGGCTACACCTTC.